The rows below give T cell receptor beta chains drawn from one sample of a study of T cells in localized non-small cell lung cancer. Profiled with immunoSEQ multiplex PCR; TCRdb holds only in-frame clones, not every one. Of around 1,500 clones listed, approximately 21% are singletons. The sequenced sample was normal lung tissue next to the tumor, obtained before any cancer treatment. Receptor source: a woman aged 40 to 75 with stage III squamous cell lung carcinoma. CDR3s include the opening cysteine and the closing phenylalanine or tryptophan. D genes are given only for firm matches. Size is stated for part of the rows, as once, few or many counts, or as a class when the clone is expanded.

size,D,V,J,DNA,CDR3
NA,NA,TRBV11-3,TRBJ2-7,TGTGCCAGCAGGACCCAAGGCCCAGGTGCCTACGAGCAGTACTTC,CASRTQGPGAYEQYF
NA,NA,TRBV29-1,TRBJ2-1,TGCAGCGTGCGCCCGGACTTAAATGAGCAGTTCTTC,CSVRPDLNEQFF
NA,NA,TRBV6-8,TRBJ1-1,TGTGCCATCAGTGCCACTTCAGGGGATCGGACTGAAGCTTTCTTT,CAISATSGDRTEAFF
NA,TRBD1,TRBV19,TRBJ1-3,TGTGCCAGTAGCTCGTTGGGACAGGGGTCCCGAAACACCATATATTTT,CASSSLGQGSRNTIYF
few,NA,TRBV11-3,TRBJ2-7,TGTGCCAGCAGCCTGGCTCTAGGACCTTACGAGCAGTACTTC,CASSLALGPYEQYF
few,NA,TRBV30,TRBJ2-1,TGTGCCTGGAGTCCCGCAACTGAGCAGTTCTTC,CAWSPATEQFF
large,NA,TRBV28,TRBJ1-1,TGTGCCAGCAGTTCCCTGGAGAACACTGAAGCTTTCTTT,CASSSLENTEAFF
NA,NA,TRBV11-3,TRBJ2-1,TGTGCCAGCAGCTTGGCCCCAACAGTATTCTATGAGCAGTTCTTC,CASSLAPTVFYEQFF
NA,NA,TRBV9,TRBJ2-1,TGTGCCAGCAGTTTACTTTACAATGAGCAGTTCTTC,CASSLLYNEQFF
NA,TRBD1,TRBV19,TRBJ2-5,TGTGCCAGTAGCCCGACAGGGGGCCAAGAGACCCAGTACTTC,CASSPTGGQETQYF
NA,NA,TRBV6-8,TRBJ2-2,TGTGCCAGCAGTATAACAGGGACCGGGGAGCTGTTTTTT,CASSITGTGELFF
few,NA,TRBV6-1,TRBJ1-5,TGTGCCAGCAGTGAAGGGTGGGGGGGCAATCAGCCCCAGCATTTT,CASSEGWGGNQPQHF
few,NA,TRBV30,TRBJ1-2,TGTGCCTTCGCTACCCCGGGACTTGGGGGCTATGGCTACACCTTC,CAFATPGLGGYGYTF
NA,NA,TRBV6-8,TRBJ2-3,TGTGCCAGCAGTAGAGGGACTGACCCTAGCACAGATACGCAGTATTTT,CASSRGTDPSTDTQYF
medium-sized,NA,TRBV11-3,TRBJ1-2,TGTGCCAGCAGCCCAAGCGGGCCCTCCGGCTATGGCTACACCTTC,CASSPSGPSGYGYTF
NA,TRBD1,TRBV25-1,TRBJ2-5,TGTGCCAGCAGGGGACAGGGTAGGGAGACCCAGTACTTC,CASRGQGRETQYF
few,TRBD2,TRBV11-3,TRBJ2-5,TGTGCCAGCAGCAACAAGGCGGACGGTCTCGGGGGGGAGACCCAGTACTTC,CASSNKADGLGGETQYF
few,NA,TRBV6-8,TRBJ2-5,TGTGCCAGCAGGGTTATAGGGGAGACCCAGTACTTC,CASRVIGETQYF
NA,NA,TRBV18,TRBJ2-2,TGTGCCAGCCCAGACACGCCAACGAACACCGGGGAGCTGTTTTTT,CASPDTPTNTGELFF
few,NA,TRBV9,TRBJ2-7,TGTGCCAGCAGCGAGGGGTCCGGGTCCTACGAGCAGTACTTC,CASSEGSGSYEQYF
medium-sized,TRBD2,TRBV11-3,TRBJ2-2,TGTGCCAGCAGCCCAAGCAGACTAGCGGGAGGGACCGGGGAGCTGTTTTTT,CASSPSRLAGGTGELFF
few,TRBD1,TRBV18,TRBJ2-2,TGTGCCAGCTCACGACTGGCCGGGACAGGGAACACCGGGGAGCTGTTTTTT,CASSRLAGTGNTGELFF
NA,TRBD1,TRBV30,TRBJ2-3,TGTGCCTGGACACAGGGGGCCTGGACAGATACGCAGTATTTT,CAWTQGAWTDTQYF
few,NA,TRBV11-3,TRBJ2-5,TGTGCCAGCAGCTTGGCCGGAGGGGGCATCTTTGAGACCCAGTACTTC,CASSLAGGGIFETQYF
NA,NA,TRBV30,TRBJ1-3,TGTGCCTGGGGATCCGGGGGCGGTGGAAACACCATATATTTT,CAWGSGGGGNTIYF
NA,TRBD1,TRBV6-8,TRBJ2-2,TGTGCCAGCCCACGTCAGGGGGCGTCCGGGGAGCTGTTTTTT,CASPRQGASGELFF
few,NA,TRBV6-8,TRBJ1-5,TGTGCCAGCAGCCTAGAGGGGTTGAGCAATCAGCCCCAGCATTTT,CASSLEGLSNQPQHF
medium-sized,NA,TRBV7-2,TRBJ2-3,TGTGCCAGCAGCGGTTGGACCACAGATACGCAGTATTTT,CASSGWTTDTQYF
NA,TRBD1,TRBV5-1,TRBJ2-7,TGCGCCAGCAGCTTGGGGACAGGGGGATACGAGCAGTACTTC,CASSLGTGGYEQYF
few,NA,TRBV11-3,TRBJ1-1,TGTGCCAGCAGCTTAGACCAAGGAAGGCGCACTGAAGCTTTCTTT,CASSLDQGRRTEAFF
NA,NA,TRBV7-6,TRBJ2-3,TGTGCCAGCAGCTCAGCCCGGAGCACAGATACGCAGTATTTT,CASSSARSTDTQYF
large,TRBD1,TRBV11-3,TRBJ2-5,TGTGCCAGCAGCTTAACGCGGGGGACAGGGGCTACGGGGACCCAGTACTTC,CASSLTRGTGATGTQYF
medium-sized,NA,TRBV11-3,TRBJ2-1,TGTGCCAGCAGCAATGGGGAAAGGCCTTACAATGAGCAGTTCTTC,CASSNGERPYNEQFF
medium-sized,TRBD1,TRBV6-8,TRBJ2-7,TGTGCCAGCAGCAGGGACAGGGCCTCTTACGAGCAGTACTTC,CASSRDRASYEQYF
medium-sized,TRBD1,TRBV12-5,TRBJ1-1,TGTGCCAGCACCGCGGACAGGGGGCTGGTTGAAGCTTTCTTT,CASTADRGLVEAFF
NA,NA,TRBV11-3,TRBJ2-3,TGTGCCAGCAGCTTTCCTGTGGGAGGGGGAGATACGCAGTATTTT,CASSFPVGGGDTQYF
few,NA,TRBV6-8,TRBJ2-3,TGTGCCAGCAGTGACGGGCCGGTCGGGCCAGATACGCAGTATTTT,CASSDGPVGPDTQYF
few,NA,TRBV4-1,TRBJ2-3,TGCGCCAGCAGCCAAGATACCAACACAGATACGCAGTATTTT,CASSQDTNTDTQYF
few,TRBD2,TRBV5-1,TRBJ2-3,TGCGCCAGCAGCTCCACGGGACTAGCGGGACGAGATACGCAGTATTTT,CASSSTGLAGRDTQYF
few,NA,TRBV11-3,TRBJ2-7,TGTGCCAGCAGTCCAATCACGAGCTCCTACGAGCAGTACTTC,CASSPITSSYEQYF
few,TRBD1,TRBV6-7,TRBJ2-1,TGTGCCAGCAGTGAATTGCGGACAGGGACGAATGAGCAGTTCTTC,CASSELRTGTNEQFF
few,NA,TRBV11-3,TRBJ2-1,TGTGCCAGCAGCCCTCAGGTCAGCTCCTACAATGAGCAGTTCTTC,CASSPQVSSYNEQFF
NA,TRBD1,TRBV18,TRBJ1-2,TGTGCCAGCTCACCACCGATGACAGGGCGTACGATAGGCTACACCTTC,CASSPPMTGRTIGYTF
NA,NA,TRBV6-8,TRBJ1-2,TGTGCCAGCAGTCTCGGGGAAGGTGGCTACACCTTC,CASSLGEGGYTF
NA,NA,TRBV10-1,TRBJ1-4,TGCGCCAGCAGTGATATACGGCGACTGTTTTTT,CASSDIRRLFF
NA,NA,TRBV29-1,TRBJ2-1,TGCAGCGTTGTAACAGGCAGCTCCTACAATGAGCAGTTCTTC,CSVVTGSSYNEQFF
few,NA,TRBV6-8,TRBJ2-7,TGTGCCACCCAGAGAGGTTCCTACGAGCAGTACTTC,CATQRGSYEQYF
NA,NA,TRBV6-8,TRBJ1-1,TGTGCCATCAGCCCAGATGTGGAGACTGAAGCTTTCTTT,CAISPDVETEAFF
NA,NA,TRBV18,TRBJ2-5,TGTGCCAGCTCACCGGGATTACAAGAGACCCAGTACTTC,CASSPGLQETQYF
NA,TRBD2,TRBV30,TRBJ2-3,TGTGCCTGGAGTAAAGCGGGAGGAGATACGCAGTATTTT,CAWSKAGGDTQYF